This entry features one TCR beta chain sequence. Its antigen is unknown. This CDR3 contains 18 residues. Germline V gene lookup returns CDR1 MNHEY and CDR2 SMNVEV (reference sequence). V shed 4 bases and J 7 bases; nucleotides not matched to a gene: 15. This specimen belongs to a study of identifying expanded T cells in peripheral blood. Study-level points and caveats: Roughly 1.1 clones differed between technical replicates, versus approximately 16 and 19 over time.

The table came from immunoSEQ multiplex PCR; TCRdb's copy has only in-frame clones and leaves some out. In the table there are roughly 100,000 clones, approximately 88% of which are singletons. No infections or other immune events were documented during collection. The source material was blood. This TCR derives from a person aged 18 to 75 in good health. The chain combines TRBV27 with TRBJ2-3, with TRBD1 matching 12 bases. Written as DNA, the CDR3 is TGTGCCAGCAGTTCGCTGCGGGGGGGACAGGGGGCGCGGTATACGCAGTATTTT. It translates to CASSSLRGGQGARYTQYF.